This passage covers 13 T cell receptor beta chains from one sample sequenced in a study of graft-versus-host responses after intestinal transplantation. The method was immunoSEQ multiplex PCR; TCRdb's version includes in-frame clones alone and lacks a portion of them. The sample has 13,000 or so clones, 84% seen once. The source material was PBMCs, sampled after intestinal transplantation. These receptors were collected from a human patient who received an intestinal transplant, so some T cells may come from the graft donor.

The chain joins TRBV30 to TRBJ1-5; weak D call: TRBD1 (5 bases). The germline CDR1 and CDR2 sequences are GTSNPN and SVGIG (reference sequence). Between the trimmed V and J ends, which lost 4 bases and 4 bases, there was a span of 11 bases. The CDR3 extends over 13 amino acids. CDR3 in DNA: TGTGCCTGGAACGTTGGGGGGAATCAGCCCCAGCATTTT. Translation gives CAWNVGGNQPQHF.

The chain uses TRBV18 and TRBJ2-5, with no clear D. V dropped 6 bases and J dropped 3 bases, with 11 bases sitting between them. The germline V gene encodes CDR1 KGHSH and CDR2 LQKENI. CDR3 size: 13 residues. DNA for the CDR3: TGTGCCAGCTCGCCTGGAAGAGAAGAGACCCAGTACTTC. Translation: CASSPGREETQYF.

This clone was seen a few times. The V call is TRBV5-1, the J call TRBJ2-5, with D possibly being TRBD1 (6 bases). The CDR3 runs to 15 residues. V shed 2 bases and J shed 4 bases, with 15 bases lying between them. The V gene's germline CDR1 is SGHRS and CDR2 YFSETQ. CDR3 coding DNA: TGCGCCAGCAGCTTCCCAGGGGCTCAGGGAGAGACCCAGTACTTC. It codes for CASSFPGAQGETQYF. Using reference TRBV5-1 and TRBJ2-5 for the parts outside the CDR3, the full variable domain is KAGVTQTPRYLIKTRGQQVTLSCSPISGHRSVSWYQQTPGQGLQFLFEYFSETQRNKGNFPGRFSGRQFSNSRSEMNVSTLELGDSALYLCASSFPGAQGETQYFGPGTRLLVL.

The gene calls are TRBV5-1 and TRBJ2-5, with 9 bases lining up with TRBD2. This CDR3 is built from 17 residues. The J segment lost 1 base and the V segment lost 2 bases, leaving 9 bases of the junction unmatched. Germline-derived CDR1 and CDR2 are SGHRS and YFSETQ. The CDR3 nucleotides are TGCGCCAGCAGCTTTGGACTAGCGAGGGGGGGCCAAGAGACCCAGTACTTC. Encoded protein: CASSFGLARGGQETQYF.

This clone was observed a few times. V is TRBV2 and J is TRBJ1-1; D remains unclear. Germline-derived CDR1 and CDR2 are SNHLY and FYNNEI. Trimming took 9 bases from V and 1 from J, leaving 6 bases between them. The CDR3 length is 11 residues. CDR3 amino acids: CARGENTEAFF. CDR3 nucleotide sequence: TGTGCCAGGGGAGAGAACACTGAAGCTTTCTTT.

The V and J genes are TRBV19 and TRBJ2-4; a possible D gene is TRBD1 (6 bases). V lost 4 bases and J lost 6, with 16 bases in between. Per germline, CDR1 LNHDA and CDR2 SQIVND (reference sequence). This CDR3 has 15 residues. The CDR3 DNA reads as TGTGCCAGTAGTAGAGGTTGGGGGCAGGGAAACATTCAGTACTTC. Its translation is CASSRGWGQGNIQYF.

The chain employs TRBV7-9 and TRBJ1-5, with D tentatively TRBD1 (5 bases). V lost 5 bases and J 0 bases, leaving 11 bases between the germline ends. Germline V gene lookup returns CDR1 SEHNR and CDR2 FQNEAQ (reference sequence). This CDR3 is 15 amino acids long. CDR3 in DNA: TGTGCCAGCAGCGCAGACAGCCATAGCAATCAGCCCCAGCATTTT. Translation gives CASSADSHSNQPQHF.

This clone showed up just once. J is TRBJ2-7 and V is TRBV11-2, with a tentative D call TRBD2 (5 bases). Germline V gene data show CDR1 as SGHAT and CDR2 as FQNNGV. The CDR3 is 18 residues long. Trimming shortened V by 0 bases and J by 3 bases, and 21 bases separated the two germline ends. Here the CDR3 DNA reads TGTGCCAGCAGCTTAGATCTCCCGGACTTAGGTTCCCTCTACGAGCAGTACTTC. This translates into CASSLDLPDLGSLYEQYF.

This sequence joins TRBV6-1 and TRBJ2-7; the match to TRBD2 covers 10 bases. Germline lookup yields CDR1 MNHNS and CDR2 SASEGT. This CDR3 is built from 15 residues. V was clipped by 6 bases and J by 1 base; unmatched bases: 6. CDR3 sequence (DNA): TGTGCCAGCAGCCTAGCGGGAGTAGGGTCCTACGAGCAGTACTTC. It encodes CASSLAGVGSYEQYF.

CDR3 in amino acids: CASGWETGVGTEAFF. The DNA for the CDR3 is TGTGCTAGTGGTTGGGAGACAGGGGTGGGCACTGAAGCTTTCTTT. The V call is TRBV12-5, the J call TRBJ1-1, with 8 bases lining up with TRBD1. The CDR3 spans 15 residues. V lost 4 bases and J lost 4; bases outside the gene matches: 8. Germline V gives CDR1 LGHNT, CDR2 FRNRAP.

The chain couples TRBV5-4 to TRBJ2-2; 7 bases line up with TRBD1. The germline gives CDR1 SGHNT, CDR2 YYREEE (reference sequence). J gave up 10 bases and V 4 bases, and 13 bases lay outside the gene matches. This CDR3 is built from 15 residues. CDR3 protein: CASSTRDSYPEELFF. In DNA, the CDR3 is TGTGCCAGCAGCACCCGGGACAGTTACCCCGAGGAGCTGTTTTTT.

V gene TRBV6-1 combines with J gene TRBJ2-2; the D is unclear. Trimming left V 3 bases short and J 4 bases short, with 21 bases between. CDR1 MNHNS and CDR2 SASEGT come from the germline V gene. This CDR3 contains 18 residues. This CDR3 reads CASSDTFPRVSGTGELFF. For the CDR3, the DNA is TGTGCCAGCAGTGATACCTTTCCTCGGGTGTCCGGCACCGGGGAGCTGTTTTTT.

This clone was seen a few times. The chain employs TRBV5-3 and TRBJ2-6; D is perhaps TRBD1 or TRBD2 (5 bases each). Being an ORF, TRBV5-3 has a function that is uncertain. V dropped 6 bases and J dropped 2 bases, with 12 bases sitting between them. The CDR3 sequence is 15 residues long. The DNA of the CDR3 is TGTGCCAGAATGACCCAGGGAGCTGGGGCCAACGTCCTGACTTTC. Translating gives CARMTQGAGANVLTF.